The rows below give T cell receptor beta chains drawn from one sample of a study of PD-L1 blockade in urothelial cancer. Repertoires were generated with immunoSEQ multiplex PCR, while TCRdb's copy carries only in-frame clones and drops some. This table has some 45,000 clones, around 80% appearing once. Source: PBMCs, taken around atezolizumab (anti-PD-L1) treatment. These receptors all come from a man between 60 and 75 years old with urothelial cancer. Both conserved end residues are part of each CDR3. The D gene is left open where the match is weak. For some rows the clone size is stated as once, few or many, or as a class when expanded; others skip it.

abundance | j_gene | d_gene | v_gene | CDR3nt | CDR3aa
. | TRBJ1-1 | . | TRBV7-2 | TGTGCCAGCAGCTTATGGAGTGGTAGGTTCTTGGACACTGAAGCTTTCTTT | CASSLWSGRFLDTEAFF
. | TRBJ1-2 | . | TRBV7-9 | TGTGCCAGCAGCTTTGGAGGGGGCTACACCTTC | CASSFGGGYTF
. | TRBJ1-6 | . | TRBV5-1 | TGCGCCAGCAGCTTGAGGCAGGGGACGTATAATTCACCCCTCCACTTT | CASSLRQGTYNSPLHF
few | TRBJ2-1 | . | TRBV30 | TGTGCCTGGAGTAGGGTAGCGCGAGGGAATGAGCAGTTCTTC | CAWSRVARGNEQFF
. | TRBJ2-7 | . | TRBV7-9 | TGTGCCAGCAGCTCGAGCCCCCAGGGTACTGGCTACGAGCAGTACTTC | CASSSSPQGTGYEQYF
. | TRBJ2-7 | TRBD1 | TRBV5-1 | TGCGCCAGCAGTTTACAGGACAGGGGCGACGAGCAGTACTTC | CASSLQDRGDEQYF
few | TRBJ1-1 | TRBD1 | TRBV14 | TGTGCCAGCAGCACCGGACAGGGGATTTATGAAGCTTTCTTT | CASSTGQGIYEAFF
. | TRBJ1-1 | . | TRBV10-2 | TGCGCCAGCGGGCGGTGGGGGCCCACTGAAGCTTTCTTT | CASGRWGPTEAFF
. | TRBJ2-1 | . | TRBV5-4 | TGTGCCAGCAGCGGGAGAAACTCCTACAATGAGCAGTTCTTC | CASSGRNSYNEQFF
once | TRBJ2-4 | TRBD2 | TRBV30 | TGTGCCTGGAGAACCGGGACTAGTGGCAACATTCAGTACTTC | CAWRTGTSGNIQYF
. | TRBJ2-3 | TRBD2 | TRBV18 | TGTGCCAGCTCACCGACACTAGCGGGAGCGGCAGATACGCAGTATTTT | CASSPTLAGAADTQYF
. | TRBJ2-7 | TRBD1 | TRBV29-1 | TGCAGCGTTGGGCGACAGGGCTACGAGCAGTACTTC | CSVGRQGYEQYF
. | TRBJ2-2 | TRBD2 | TRBV5-1 | TGCGCCAGCAGCTTGGGTAGCGGGGGGGCCGACACCGGGGAGCTGTTTTTT | CASSLGSGGADTGELFF
. | TRBJ2-3 | . | TRBV18 | TGTGCCAGCTCACGCGACATCACAGATACGCAGTATTTT | CASSRDITDTQYF
. | TRBJ2-5 | TRBD2 | TRBV5-4 | TGTGCCAGCAGCTCTTCCGGGACTAGCGATGGGACCCAGTACTTC | CASSSSGTSDGTQYF
. | TRBJ1-2 | TRBD1 | TRBV7-8 | TGTGCCAGCAGCCCCCGGGACAGAGCTAACTATGGCTACACCTTC | CASSPRDRANYGYTF
. | TRBJ1-2 | . | TRBV10-3 | TGTGCCATCAGTGCCGGGACACTCTATGGCTACACCTTC | CAISAGTLYGYTF
. | TRBJ2-3 | TRBD1 | TRBV2 | TGTGCCAGCAGTGAATCGGGACAGGGATTAACAGATACGCAGTATTTT | CASSESGQGLTDTQYF
few | TRBJ1-2 | TRBD1 | TRBV13 | TGTGCCAGCAGCCGAGGGACCGACAGGGAGGGCTACACCTTC | CASSRGTDREGYTF
. | TRBJ1-2 | . | TRBV5-4 | TGTGCCAGCAGCTCGGACAGAGCTAACTATGGCTACACCTTC | CASSSDRANYGYTF
. | TRBJ1-2 | TRBD1 | TRBV18 | TGTGCCAGCTCACCGTCACAGGGGGCGCGGGGCTATGGCTACACCTTC | CASSPSQGARGYGYTF
. | TRBJ1-1 | . | TRBV6-5 | TGTGCCAGCCGCAGGGTAGCGGTCACTGAAGCTTTCTTT | CASRRVAVTEAFF
. | TRBJ2-3 | TRBD2 | TRBV5-8 | TGTGCCAGCAGCCTTCAAGCGGGGGGCACAGATACGCAGTATTTT | CASSLQAGGTDTQYF
. | TRBJ2-7 | . | TRBV7-9 | TGTGCCAGCAGCCCAAAGCGGCCCTACGAGGGAGTTGAACGCGAGCAGTACTTC | CASSPKRPYEGVEREQYF
. | TRBJ2-2 | TRBD2 | TRBV10-3 | TGTGCCATCAGCCCTAGCGGGAGAGCGGCCGGGGAGCTGTTTTTT | CAISPSGRAAGELFF
. | TRBJ1-5 | . | TRBV2 | TGTGCCAGCAGTGAGTTGGAGGGTTGGCCCCAGCATTTT | CASSELEGWPQHF
. | TRBJ2-6 | . | TRBV7-2 | TGTGCCAGCAGGAAGGAGGTCTCTGGGGCCAACGTCCTGACTTTC | CASRKEVSGANVLTF
few | TRBJ1-1 | . | TRBV9 | TGTGCCAGCAGCGTAGTGTCTGGGGCGGGGGAGTTCACTGAAGCTTTCTTT | CASSVVSGAGEFTEAFF
. | TRBJ2-7 | TRBD1 | TRBV6-1 | TGTGCCAGCAGTTGGGACAGCTCCTACGAGCAGTACTTC | CASSWDSSYEQYF
few | TRBJ1-1 | . | TRBV6-1 | TGTGCCAGCAGTCCCAGGAACCCGAACACTGAAGCTTTCTTT | CASSPRNPNTEAFF
once | TRBJ1-5 | . | TRBV2 | TGTGCCAGCAGTGACCAAGGAGGGCCCCAGCATTTT | CASSDQGGPQHF
. | TRBJ1-1 | TRBD1 | TRBV6-1 | TGTGCCAGCAGAGGAGGGGGCGACACTGAAGCTTTCTTT | CASRGGGDTEAFF
. | TRBJ2-3 | TRBD2 | TRBV27 | TGTGCCAGCAGTTTAGAGGGACTAGCGGCCACAGATACGCAGTATTTT | CASSLEGLAATDTQYF